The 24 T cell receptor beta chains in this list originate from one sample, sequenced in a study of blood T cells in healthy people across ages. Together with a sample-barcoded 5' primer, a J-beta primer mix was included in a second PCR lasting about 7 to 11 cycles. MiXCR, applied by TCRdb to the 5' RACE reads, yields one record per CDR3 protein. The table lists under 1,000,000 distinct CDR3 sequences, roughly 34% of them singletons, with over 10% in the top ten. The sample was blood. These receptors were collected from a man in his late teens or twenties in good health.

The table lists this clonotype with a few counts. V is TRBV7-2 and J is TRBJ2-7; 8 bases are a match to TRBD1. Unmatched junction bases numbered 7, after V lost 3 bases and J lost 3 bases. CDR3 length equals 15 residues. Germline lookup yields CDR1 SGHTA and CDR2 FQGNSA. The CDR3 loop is CASSFAGGDLYEQYF. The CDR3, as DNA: TGTGCCAGCAGCTTCGCAGGGGGCGACCTCTACGAGCAGTACTTC.

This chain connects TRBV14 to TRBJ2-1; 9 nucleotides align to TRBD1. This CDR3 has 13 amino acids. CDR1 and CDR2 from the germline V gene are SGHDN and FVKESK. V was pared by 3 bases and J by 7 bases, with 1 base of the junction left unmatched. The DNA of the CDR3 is TGTGCCAGCAGCCAGACAGGGGGGAATGAGCAGTTCTTC. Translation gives CASSQTGGNEQFF. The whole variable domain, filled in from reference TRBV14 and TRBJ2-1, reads EAGVTQFPSHSVIEKGQTVTLRCDPISGHDNLYWYRRVMGKEIKFLLHFVKESKQDESGMPNNRFLAERTGGTYSTLKVQPAELEDSGVYFCASSQTGGNEQFFGPGTRLTVL.

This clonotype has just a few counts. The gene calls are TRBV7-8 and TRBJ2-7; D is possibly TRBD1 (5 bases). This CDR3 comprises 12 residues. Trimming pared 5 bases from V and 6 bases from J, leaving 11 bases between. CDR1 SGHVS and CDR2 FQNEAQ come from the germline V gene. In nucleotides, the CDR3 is TGTGCCAGCAGCCCCCAGGGTTCCGAGCAGTACTTC. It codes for CASSPQGSEQYF.

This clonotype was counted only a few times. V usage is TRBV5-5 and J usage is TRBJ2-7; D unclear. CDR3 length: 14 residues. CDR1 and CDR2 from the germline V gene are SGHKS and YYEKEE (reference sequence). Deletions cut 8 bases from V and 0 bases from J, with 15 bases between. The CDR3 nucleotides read TGTGCCAGTTTAGGGCGTAGGAGCTCCTACGAGCAGTACTTC. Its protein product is CASLGRRSSYEQYF.

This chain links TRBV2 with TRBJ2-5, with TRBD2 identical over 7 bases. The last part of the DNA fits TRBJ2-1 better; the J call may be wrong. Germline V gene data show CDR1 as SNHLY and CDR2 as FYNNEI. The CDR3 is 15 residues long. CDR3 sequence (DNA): TGTGCCAGCAGTGAATACGCGGGGGACCAAGAGACCCAGTTCTTC. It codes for CASSEYAGDQETQFF.

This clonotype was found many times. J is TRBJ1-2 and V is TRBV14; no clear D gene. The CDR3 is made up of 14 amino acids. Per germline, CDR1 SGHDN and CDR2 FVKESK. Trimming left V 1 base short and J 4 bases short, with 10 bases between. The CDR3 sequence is CASSQVYGSYGYTF. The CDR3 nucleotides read TGTGCCAGCAGCCAAGTATACGGATCCTATGGCTACACCTTC.

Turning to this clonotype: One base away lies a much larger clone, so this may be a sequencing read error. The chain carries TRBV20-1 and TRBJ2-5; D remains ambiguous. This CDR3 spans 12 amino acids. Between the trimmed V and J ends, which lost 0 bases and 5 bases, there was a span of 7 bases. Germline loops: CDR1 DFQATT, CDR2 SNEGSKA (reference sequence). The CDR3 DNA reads TGCAGTGCTAGAGATCTCGGGGAGACCCAGTACTTC. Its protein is CSARDLGETQYF.

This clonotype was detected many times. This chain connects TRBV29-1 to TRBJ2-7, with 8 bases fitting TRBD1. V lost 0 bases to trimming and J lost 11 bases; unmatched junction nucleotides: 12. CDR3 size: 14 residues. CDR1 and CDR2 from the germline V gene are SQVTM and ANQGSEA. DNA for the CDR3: TGCAGCGTTGAAGAGGGGGACAGGCCTAGGTCGAAGTACTTC. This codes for CSVEEGDRPRSKYF.

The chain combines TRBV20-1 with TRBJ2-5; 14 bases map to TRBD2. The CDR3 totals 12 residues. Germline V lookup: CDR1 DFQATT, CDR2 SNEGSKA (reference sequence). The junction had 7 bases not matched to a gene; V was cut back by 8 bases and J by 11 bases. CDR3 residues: CSWTSGGYEQYF. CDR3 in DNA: TGCAGTTGGACTAGCGGGGGGTATGAGCAGTACTTC.

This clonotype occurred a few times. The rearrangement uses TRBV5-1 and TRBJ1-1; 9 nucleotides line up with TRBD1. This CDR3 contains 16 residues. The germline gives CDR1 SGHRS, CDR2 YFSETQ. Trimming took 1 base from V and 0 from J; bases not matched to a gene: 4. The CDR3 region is CASSLMGQGLNTEAFF. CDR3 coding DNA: TGCGCCAGCAGCTTGATGGGACAGGGTTTGAACACTGAAGCTTTCTTT. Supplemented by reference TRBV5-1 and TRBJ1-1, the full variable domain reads KAGVTQTPRYLIKTRGQQVTLSCSPISGHRSVSWYQQTPGQGLQFLFEYFSETQRNKGNFPGRFSGRQFSNSRSEMNVSTLELGDSALYLCASSLMGQGLNTEAFFGQGTRLTVV.

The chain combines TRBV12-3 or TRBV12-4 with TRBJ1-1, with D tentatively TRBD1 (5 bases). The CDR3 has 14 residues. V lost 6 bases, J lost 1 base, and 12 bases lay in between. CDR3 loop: CASSGGPRNTEAFF. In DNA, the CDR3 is TGTGCCAGCAGCGGGGGACCCAGGAACACTGAAGCTTTCTTT.

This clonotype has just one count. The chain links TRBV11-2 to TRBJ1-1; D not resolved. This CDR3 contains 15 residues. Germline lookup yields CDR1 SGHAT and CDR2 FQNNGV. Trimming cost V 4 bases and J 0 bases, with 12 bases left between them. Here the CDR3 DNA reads TGTGCCAGCAGCTCCGGACGGTCTATGAACACTGAAGCTTTCTTT. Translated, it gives CASSSGRSMNTEAFF. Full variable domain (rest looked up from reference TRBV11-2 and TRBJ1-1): EAGVAQSPRYKIIEKRQSVAFWCNPISGHATLYWYQQILGQGPKLLIQFQNNGVVDDSQLPKDRFSAERLKGVDSTLKIQPAKLEDSAVYLCASSSGRSMNTEAFFGQGTRLTVV.

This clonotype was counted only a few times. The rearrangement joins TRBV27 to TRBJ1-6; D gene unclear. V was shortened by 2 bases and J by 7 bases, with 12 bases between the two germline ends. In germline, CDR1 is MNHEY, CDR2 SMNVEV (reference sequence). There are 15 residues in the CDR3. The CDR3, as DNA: TGTGCCAGCAGTTTAGCGACACGGCACAATTCACCCCTCCACTTT. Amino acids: CASSLATRHNSPLHF.

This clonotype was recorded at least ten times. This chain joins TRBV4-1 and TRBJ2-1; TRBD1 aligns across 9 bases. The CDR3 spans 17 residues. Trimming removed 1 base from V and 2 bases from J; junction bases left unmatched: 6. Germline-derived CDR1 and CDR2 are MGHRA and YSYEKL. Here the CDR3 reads CASSQVGTGQAYNEQFF. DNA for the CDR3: TGCGCCAGCAGCCAAGTGGGGACAGGGCAGGCCTACAATGAGCAGTTCTTC.

The CDR3 reads CSAPRGVETQYF. In DNA, the CDR3 is TGCAGTGCCCCAAGAGGGGTAGAGACCCAGTACTTC. The genes are TRBV20-1 and TRBJ2-5; tentatively, D is TRBD1 or TRBD2 (5 bases each). The germline gives CDR1 DFQATT, CDR2 SNEGSKA (reference sequence). The CDR3 consists of 12 residues. Trimming cost V 6 bases and J 4 bases, with 12 bases left between them.

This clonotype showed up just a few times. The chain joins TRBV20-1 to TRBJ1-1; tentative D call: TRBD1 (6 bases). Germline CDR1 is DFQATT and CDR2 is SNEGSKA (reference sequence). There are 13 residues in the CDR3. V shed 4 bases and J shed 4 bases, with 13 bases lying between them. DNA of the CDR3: TGCAGTGCTAATGGGGGGGCTAGCACTGAAGCTTTCTTT. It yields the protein CSANGGASTEAFF.

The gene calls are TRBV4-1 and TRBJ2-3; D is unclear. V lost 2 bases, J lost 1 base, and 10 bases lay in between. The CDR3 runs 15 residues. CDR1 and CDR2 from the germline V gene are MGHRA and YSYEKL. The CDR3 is CASSQSWPGTDTQYF. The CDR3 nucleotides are TGCGCCAGCAGCCAAAGTTGGCCAGGCACAGATACGCAGTATTTT.

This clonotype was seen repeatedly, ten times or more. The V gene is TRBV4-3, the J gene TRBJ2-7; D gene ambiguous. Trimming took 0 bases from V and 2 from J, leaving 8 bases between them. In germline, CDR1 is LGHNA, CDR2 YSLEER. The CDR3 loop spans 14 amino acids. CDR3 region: CASSQDLIPYEQYF. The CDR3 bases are TGCGCCAGCAGCCAAGATCTAATACCCTACGAGCAGTACTTC.

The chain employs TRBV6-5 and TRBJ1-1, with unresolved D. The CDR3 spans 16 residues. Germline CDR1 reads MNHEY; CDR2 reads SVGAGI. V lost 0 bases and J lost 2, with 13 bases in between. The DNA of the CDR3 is TGTGCCAGCAGTTACTCGTATCTGGGAGAAAACACTGAAGCTTTCTTT. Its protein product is CASSYSYLGENTEAFF.

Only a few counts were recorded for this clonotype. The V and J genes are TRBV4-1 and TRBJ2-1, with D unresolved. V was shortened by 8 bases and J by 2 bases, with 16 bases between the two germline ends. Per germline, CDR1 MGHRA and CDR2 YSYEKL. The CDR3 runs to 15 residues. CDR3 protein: CASSSRDGPYNEQFF. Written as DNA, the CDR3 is TGCGCCAGCTCATCCCGTGATGGCCCCTACAATGAGCAGTTCTTC.

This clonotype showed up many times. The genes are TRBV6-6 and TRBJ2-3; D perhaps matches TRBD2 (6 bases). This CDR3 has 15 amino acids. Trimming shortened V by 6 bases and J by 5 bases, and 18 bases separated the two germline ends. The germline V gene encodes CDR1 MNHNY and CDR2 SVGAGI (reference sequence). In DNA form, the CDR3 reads TGTGCCAGCAGGGACTATTCGGAGTCAGGAGATACGCAGTATTTT. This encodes CASRDYSESGDTQYF.

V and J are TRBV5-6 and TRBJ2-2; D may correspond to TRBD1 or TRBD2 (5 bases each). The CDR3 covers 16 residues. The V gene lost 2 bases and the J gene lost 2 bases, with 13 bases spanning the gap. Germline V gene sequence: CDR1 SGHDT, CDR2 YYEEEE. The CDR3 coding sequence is TGTGCCAGCAGCTTACGAGGGGCCACCAACACCGGGGAGCTGTTTTTT. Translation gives CASSLRGATNTGELFF.

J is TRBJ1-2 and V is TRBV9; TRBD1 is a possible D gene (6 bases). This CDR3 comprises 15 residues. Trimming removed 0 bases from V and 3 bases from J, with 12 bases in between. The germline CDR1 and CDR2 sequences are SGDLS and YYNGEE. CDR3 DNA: TGTGCCAGCAGCGTAGGGGAGGACAGAGACTATGGCTACACCTTC. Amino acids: CASSVGEDRDYGYTF.

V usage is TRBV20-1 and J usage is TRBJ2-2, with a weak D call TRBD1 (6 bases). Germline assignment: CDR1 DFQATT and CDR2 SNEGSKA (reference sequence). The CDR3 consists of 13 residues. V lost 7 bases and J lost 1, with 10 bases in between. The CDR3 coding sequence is TGCAGTGTAAGGGGGTTGAACACCGGGGAGCTGTTTTTT. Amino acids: CSVRGLNTGELFF.